The clone carrying this TCR beta chain was detected ten times or more. As yet, its antigen is unknown. These data come from a study of T cell repertoires in cytomegalovirus infection. Regarding the study as a whole: Ex vivo, HLA-C-restricted CMV-specific TCR beta clonotypes prevailed over the rest of the response. Adding up the frequency of public TCR beta families identified people who carried CMV plus the relevant HLA.

TCRdb recomputed calls from the reads with MiXCR, one row per CDR3 protein. The sample comprises about 97,000 distinct CDR3 sequences, more than 15% of which are singletons, and less than 10% rests with the top ten. CDR1 is SGHTA and CDR2 is FQGNSA in the germline V gene. V lost 3 bases and J lost 2; bases outside the gene matches: 4. CDR3 length: 14 residues. The rearrangement joins TRBV7-2 to TRBJ2-7; 7 bases fit TRBD2. The TCR was taken from a human donor in good health (CMV status not recorded). Some clones in this sample may be carry-over from other donors' samples. The sequencing sample was made of PBMCs. This CDR3 is CASSLLRGAYEQYF. The CDR3 DNA is TGTGCCAGCAGCTTGTTACGGGGGGCCTACGAGCAGTACTTC.